A selection of T cell receptor beta chains follows, all from one sample in a study of Graves' ophthalmopathy and Graves' hyperthyroidism. From the multiplex PCR reads, TCRdb called clonotypes with MiXCR, one entry per CDR3 protein. This table holds about 210,000 distinct CDR3 sequences, roughly 29% found once. The sequencing sample was made of peripheral blood. All receptors derive from a man aged 45-65 years with Graves' ophthalmopathy. CDR3s include the opening cysteine and the closing phenylalanine or tryptophan. A D gene is named only where the DNA matches it firmly. Clone size is given for some rows only: seen once, a few or many times, or a class if the clone is expanded.

j_gene	len	d_gene	v_gene	abundance	CDR3nt	CDR3aa
TRBJ2-7	15	TRBD1	TRBV7-3	few	TGTGCCAGCAGCTTACTGGCTGGGACAGCTTACGAGCAGTACTTC	CASSLLAGTAYEQYF
TRBJ2-7	14	TRBD1	TRBV6-1	many	TGTGCCAGCAGTGAAGAGGACAGGTTCTACGAGCAGTACTTC	CASSEEDRFYEQYF
TRBJ1-2	14	-	TRBV12-5	many	TGTGCTAGTGGTTTGGATAACAGGGCGACTGGCTACACCTTC	CASGLDNRATGYTF
TRBJ2-7	12	-	TRBV28	many	TGTGCCAGCAGTTTTTTCTCCTACGAGCATTACTTC	CASSFFSYEHYF
TRBJ2-7	13	-	TRBV11-2	many	TGTGCCAGCAGCGTAGACAGCTCCTACGAGCAGTACTTC	CASSVDSSYEQYF
TRBJ2-7	17	TRBD1	TRBV7-2	-	TGTGCCAGCAGCTTAGCCGTTACCGGGACAGGGGGCTACGAGCAGTACTTC	CASSLAVTGTGGYEQYF
TRBJ1-1	14	-	TRBV6-2/TRBV6-3	-	TGTGCCAGCAGTTTGCTAGGGGTCCACACTGAAGCTTTCTTT	CASSLLGVHTEAFF
TRBJ2-7	15	-	TRBV12-5	many	TGTGCTAGTGGTTTGGTACACCCAACCTCCTACGAGCAGTACTTC	CASGLVHPTSYEQYF
TRBJ2-5	13	TRBD2	TRBV12-3/TRBV12-4	many	TGTGCCAGCCTACTAGCGGGACAAGAGACCCAGTACTTC	CASLLAGQETQYF
TRBJ2-3	15	-	TRBV4-1	many	TGCGCCAGCAGCCAAGAACCCGTTCCGGCAGATACGCAGTATTTT	CASSQEPVPADTQYF
TRBJ2-7	14	-	TRBV9	many	TGTGCCAGCAGCGTAAGCGGTTGGACCTACGAGCAGTACTTC	CASSVSGWTYEQYF
TRBJ1-6	13	-	TRBV27	many	TGTGCCAGCAGTTTTGTAGGGGATTCACCCCTCCACTTT	CASSFVGDSPLHF
TRBJ2-2	13	-	TRBV12-3/TRBV12-4	many	TGTGCCAGCAGTTTCGGGTCCACCGGGGAGCTGTTTTTT	CASSFGSTGELFF
TRBJ1-6	16	TRBD1	TRBV15	-	TGTGCCACCAGCAGAGATCGAGGGACAGGGGATTCACCCCTCCACTTT	CATSRDRGTGDSPLHF
TRBJ2-2	15	-	TRBV2	many	TGTGCCAGCAATCCAGGGGTGTCGAACACCGGGGAGCTGTTTTTT	CASNPGVSNTGELFF
TRBJ2-7	15	TRBD1	TRBV5-1	many	TGCGCCAGCAGCTTGCGGCAGGGGGCGGCCTACGAGCAGTACTTC	CASSLRQGAAYEQYF
TRBJ2-7	13	-	TRBV6-1	many	TGTGCCAGCAACGATGGAGGGTACGGCGAGCAGTACTTC	CASNDGGYGEQYF
TRBJ1-1	14	-	TRBV19	many	TGTGCCAGTAGTATTTGGGGGGCGAACACTGAAGCTTTCTTT	CASSIWGANTEAFF
TRBJ1-2	14	-	TRBV6-1	many	TGTGCCAGCAGTGAAGAGTGGGCAGGATCCGGCTACACCTTC	CASSEEWAGSGYTF
TRBJ2-7	15	-	TRBV6-1	-	TGTGCCAGCTTTCTGCGGGCAGGGGCGGCCTACGAGCAGTACTTC	CASFLRAGAAYEQYF
TRBJ2-5	15	-	TRBV11-2	many	TGTGCCAGCAGCTTAGGACTTCTCTACACGGAGACCCAGTACTTC	CASSLGLLYTETQYF
TRBJ2-5	14	TRBD2	TRBV6-5	-	TGTGCCAGCAGTTTGGGGGGGGAGCAAGAGACCCAGTACTTC	CASSLGGEQETQYF
TRBJ2-7	18	-	TRBV12-3/TRBV12-4	many	TGTGCCAGCAGCGAGACCCGTGGGGGGCGCAATCTTTTCGACCAGCAGTACTTC	CASSETRGGRNLFDQQYF
TRBJ2-5	14	-	TRBV6-1	-	TGTGCCAGCACCATGTTGGTGGATACAGAGACCCAGTACTTC	CASTMLVDTETQYF
TRBJ2-7	14	TRBD2	TRBV20-1	-	TGCAGTGCTAGAGATCGGGAGGGCGTCTACGAGCAGTACTTC	CSARDREGVYEQYF
TRBJ2-2	14	-	TRBV29-1	-	TGCAGCGTTGGGGCAGAAGGGCCCACCGGGGAGCTGTTTTTT	CSVGAEGPTGELFF
TRBJ2-3	16	-	TRBV4-3	many	TGCGCCAGCAGCCAGCTTCTCGGCATGGAGGGAGATACGCAGTATTTT	CASSQLLGMEGDTQYF
TRBJ2-7	12	TRBD2	TRBV24-1	-	TGTGCCACCAGTCCTAGCGGCTACGAGCAGTACTTC	CATSPSGYEQYF
TRBJ1-2	12	-	TRBV6-1	once	TGTGCCAGCAGATCGGACAGTCGGGTCTACACCTTC	CASRSDSRVYTF
TRBJ2-7	14	TRBD2	TRBV6-1	many	TGTGCCAGCGGCCCGACGGGAGGGTACTACGAGCAGTACTTC	CASGPTGGYYEQYF
TRBJ2-7	15	-	TRBV15	many	TGTGCCACCAGCAGAGATCCACAGGCCTCCTACGAGCAGTACTTC	CATSRDPQASYEQYF
TRBJ2-7	13	-	TRBV20-1	many	TGCAGTGCTGGGAGTCCCCCGGTTCCCGAGCAGTACTTC	CSAGSPPVPEQYF
TRBJ1-3	10	-	TRBV6-2/TRBV6-3	-	TGTGCCAGCAGTGGGAACACCATATATTTT	CASSGNTIYF
TRBJ2-2	15	-	TRBV9	many	TGTGCCAGCAGCCCTAGGGGGGATTGGACCGGGGAGCTGTTTTTT	CASSPRGDWTGELFF
TRBJ1-5	15	TRBD1	TRBV4-1	once	TGCGCCAGCAGCCAAGTGCCGGGACAGATTCAGCCCCAGCATTTT	CASSQVPGQIQPQHF
TRBJ2-2	15	-	TRBV30	many	TGTGCCTGGGTCCGGAGGGGCGTGGACACCGGGGAGCTGTTTTTT	CAWVRRGVDTGELFF
TRBJ2-7	15	TRBD2	TRBV18	many	TGTGCCAGCTCACCACCGGCTAGCGGTACCTACGAGCAGTACTTC	CASSPPASGTYEQYF
TRBJ1-1	16	-	TRBV4-3	many	TGCGCCAGCAGCCAATCCCAGGGTCTCATGAACACTGAAGCTTTCTTT	CASSQSQGLMNTEAFF
TRBJ2-7	16	-	TRBV7-9	many	TGTGCCAGCAGCTCCCCCATTCCGGGAGTCGTACACGAGCAGTACTTC	CASSSPIPGVVHEQYF
TRBJ2-5	14	-	TRBV20-1	many	TGCAGTGCCCCAATAGGGGGGGGGCGAGAGACCCAGTACTTC	CSAPIGGGRETQYF
TRBJ1-1	12	TRBD1	TRBV6-4	-	TGTGCCAGCACAGGACAGGGGGATCAAGCTTCCTTT	CASTGQGDQASF
TRBJ2-5	13	-	TRBV12-3/TRBV12-4	few	TGTGCCAGCAGTATAAGCGCGAGGGAGACCCAGTACTTC	CASSISARETQYF
TRBJ1-5	11	-	TRBV12-3/TRBV12-4	many	TGTGCCAGCGGTTCAGGTTGGCCCCAGCATTTT	CASGSGWPQHF
TRBJ2-5	14	TRBD2	TRBV5-5	many	TGTGCCAGCAGCTTGTCTAGCGGGCAAGAGACCCAGTACTTC	CASSLSSGQETQYF
TRBJ2-7	14	-	TRBV10-3	many	TGTGCCATCAGTGGACAGACTATCTCCTACGAGCAGTACTTC	CAISGQTISYEQYF
TRBJ1-5	14	-	TRBV4-2	many	TGTGCCAGCAGCCCCCGAGAGGGAGTACAGCCCCAGCATTTT	CASSPREGVQPQHF
TRBJ1-1	13	-	TRBV19	many	TGTGCCAGTAGCATGACAGGGAACACTGAAGCTTTCTTT	CASSMTGNTEAFF
TRBJ1-3	15	-	TRBV6-1	many	TGTGCCAGCAGTGAAGGTGGGGCCTCTGGAAACACCATATATTTT	CASSEGGASGNTIYF
TRBJ2-7	13	-	TRBV2	many	TGTGCCAGCAGTGGGGGCCCTTCCGGGGAGCAGTACTTC	CASSGGPSGEQYF
TRBJ1-1	16	-	TRBV6-5	-	TGTGCCAGCAGTTACGTCTTAGGGATAGCGAACACTGAAGCTTTCTTT	CASSYVLGIANTEAFF
TRBJ2-4	16	-	TRBV28	many	TGTGCCAGCAGGGAACAGGGCGGGAGAGCCAAAAACATTCAGTACTTC	CASREQGGRAKNIQYF